This is a list of T cell receptor beta chains from one sample in a study of T cell responses to AZD1222 COVID-19 vaccine. The protocol was immunoSEQ multiplex PCR, while the TCRdb copy is restricted to in-frame clones and leaves out a portion. The table includes fewer than 180,000 clones, under 95% detected once. The sample here was peripheral blood, taken 28 days after the second AZD1222 dose. These receptors all stem from an adult who received the AZD1222 COVID-19 vaccine. The CDR3 runs from the conserved cysteine through the conserved F or W. The D gene is left open where the match is weak. Clone size is given for some rows only: seen once, a few or many times, or a class if the clone is expanded.

v_gene	j_gene	d_gene	abundance	CDR3nt	CDR3aa
TRBV14	TRBJ2-1	-	-	TGTGCCAGCAGTTTCGGTCCGGTTGAGCAGTTCTTC	CASSFGPVEQFF
TRBV25-1	TRBJ2-7	-	-	TGTGCCAGCAGTGAATCCGGTAGGGGTCTTACCTACGAGCAGTACTTC	CASSESGRGLTYEQYF
TRBV30	TRBJ1-2	-	once	TGTGCCTGTCCGGGGCCAGTGGACGGCTACACCTTC	CACPGPVDGYTF
TRBV5-1	TRBJ1-1	TRBD1	-	TGCGCCAGCAGCTTAACAGGGGTAAGGGAAGCTTTCTTT	CASSLTGVREAFF
TRBV13	TRBJ1-1	TRBD1	-	TGTGCCAGCAGCGTACGGGACAGGCGGAACACTGAAGCTTTCTTT	CASSVRDRRNTEAFF
TRBV5-1	TRBJ1-5	-	-	TGCGCCAGCAGCTTGGATTCAGGCCGCAATCAGCCCCAGCATTTT	CASSLDSGRNQPQHF
TRBV6-5	TRBJ2-1	-	-	TGTGCCAGCAGCCCGGACCGTCTCTCCTACAATGAGCAGTTCTTC	CASSPDRLSYNEQFF
TRBV5-1	TRBJ1-1	-	-	TGCGCCAGCAGCGCATCGGGGGGTACTGAAGCTTTCTTT	CASSASGGTEAFF
TRBV11-3	TRBJ1-1	-	-	TGTGCCAGCAGCCCCAATTTTGCGGCTGAAGCTTTCTTT	CASSPNFAAEAFF
TRBV7-2	TRBJ2-1	TRBD1	-	TGTGCCAGCAGTTATACCGGGACAGTTAACTACAATGAGCAGTTCTTC	CASSYTGTVNYNEQFF
TRBV28	TRBJ1-2	-	-	TGTGCCAGCAGTTCAGACAGGCTGGGCTACACCTTC	CASSSDRLGYTF
TRBV18	TRBJ1-2	-	-	TGTGCCAGCTCACCACGGGAGTTCTATGGCTACACCTTC	CASSPREFYGYTF
TRBV7-8	TRBJ1-4	-	-	TGTGCCAGCAGCTCGACAGCAACAAGTGAAAAACTGTTTTTT	CASSSTATSEKLFF
TRBV4-2	TRBJ2-5	-	-	TGTGCCAGCAGCCAAGTTGAGGGAGCGAGAGAGACCCAGTACTTC	CASSQVEGARETQYF
TRBV10-2	TRBJ2-3	TRBD2	-	TGCGCCAGCTACGGACTAGCGGGATGGGGCCCAGATACGCAGTATTTT	CASYGLAGWGPDTQYF
TRBV24-1	TRBJ2-1	-	once	TGTGCCACCAGGGGAGAACTCCACAATGAGCAGTTCTTC	CATRGELHNEQFF
TRBV19	TRBJ2-7	-	once	TGTGCCAGTAGTCTCGGGACGGGCTTTAACGAGCAGTACTTC	CASSLGTGFNEQYF
TRBV24-1	TRBJ2-3	TRBD2	-	TGTGCCACCAGTCCGACTGGACTAGCGGGAGCAGATACGCAGTATTTT	CATSPTGLAGADTQYF
TRBV7-8	TRBJ1-1	-	-	TGTGCCAGCAGCACTCGGACCGGAAGAAAAGCTTTCTTT	CASSTRTGRKAFF
TRBV2	TRBJ1-2	-	-	TGTGCCAGACAGGATGGCTACACCTTC	CARQDGYTF
TRBV11-2	TRBJ2-7	-	-	TGTGCCAGCAGCTTACTGCAGGGGGGGTACGAGCAGTACTTC	CASSLLQGGYEQYF
TRBV18	TRBJ2-3	-	-	TGTGCCAGCTCCCCCGCGGTGGGAGCTACAGATACGCAGTATTTT	CASSPAVGATDTQYF
TRBV24-1	TRBJ2-7	TRBD1	-	TGTGCCACCAGTGATTCAGGGGGCTACGAGCAGTACTTC	CATSDSGGYEQYF
TRBV11-3	TRBJ2-7	-	-	TGTGCCAGCAGCCCCGTCCCCTCCTACGAGCAGTACTTC	CASSPVPSYEQYF
TRBV19	TRBJ2-1	TRBD2	-	TGTGCCAGTAGTTCCGGACTAGATCGCAATGAGCAGTTCTTC	CASSSGLDRNEQFF
TRBV18	TRBJ2-5	-	-	TGTGCCAGCTCACTCCCAGAGACCCAGTACTTC	CASSLPETQYF
TRBV7-2	TRBJ1-2	-	-	TGTGCCAGCAGCTCGGGACCGGCGGACTATGTCTACACCTTC	CASSSGPADYVYTF
TRBV5-3	TRBJ2-1	-	-	TGTGCCAGAAGCTTGAGACTGGACCCGCCCCGATCTTACAATGAGCAGTTCTTC	CARSLRLDPPRSYNEQFF
TRBV2	TRBJ1-5	-	once	TGTGCCAGCCGCAGGAGCAATCAGCCCCAGCATTTT	CASRRSNQPQHF
TRBV24-1	TRBJ1-2	-	-	TGTGCCACCAGTGAATCGGGACGGACGAACTATGGCTACACCTTC	CATSESGRTNYGYTF
TRBV2	TRBJ2-1	TRBD1	-	TGTGCCAGCAGTGAAAGGGACAGGTCCTCCTACAATGAGCAGTTCTTC	CASSERDRSSYNEQFF
TRBV11-2	TRBJ1-6	TRBD1	-	TGTGCCAGCAGCACGCTCGGACAGGGCAGAGATTCACCCCTCCACTTT	CASSTLGQGRDSPLHF
TRBV19	TRBJ2-4	TRBD2	-	TGTGCCAGTAGTATCGGGAGGCAATCTTTCCGGGGAAACATTCAGTACTTC	CASSIGRQSFRGNIQYF
TRBV5-1	TRBJ1-4	-	-	TGCGCCAGCAGCGTCCAGAGGGGGGGCGATGAAAAACTGTTTTTT	CASSVQRGGDEKLFF
TRBV5-1	TRBJ2-5	TRBD2	-	TGCGCCAGCAGCTCGGGCCCCGGCGGGAGGGCAGAGACCCAGTACTTC	CASSSGPGGRAETQYF
TRBV6-1	TRBJ1-2	TRBD1	-	TGTGCCAGCAGTGAAAGGGACAGGGCGAACTATGGCTACACCTTC	CASSERDRANYGYTF
TRBV3-1/TRBV3-2	TRBJ2-7	-	-	TGTGCCAGCAGCCAAGGTGGTAAGTACTTC	CASSQGGKYF
TRBV11-2	TRBJ2-2	-	-	TGTGCCAGCAGCTCTAGCTCCCCGAACACCGGGGAGCTGTTTTTT	CASSSSSPNTGELFF
TRBV5-4	TRBJ1-4	-	-	TGTGCCAGCAGCATGATGGACAGCCGGCTAAATGAAAAACTGTTTTTT	CASSMMDSRLNEKLFF
TRBV7-7	TRBJ2-5	-	few	TGTGCCAGCAGCTTAGACGGGTATGGAGAGACCCAGTACTTC	CASSLDGYGETQYF
TRBV24-1	TRBJ2-3	TRBD1	-	TGTGCCACTACAGGGGGTAGCACAGATACGCAGTATTTT	CATTGGSTDTQYF
TRBV6-5	TRBJ1-2	-	once	TGTGCCAGCAGCCCACACGCAAACTATGGCTACACCTTC	CASSPHANYGYTF
TRBV18	TRBJ2-1	TRBD2	-	TGTGCCAGCTCACCCCCCGGACTAGCACAGAATGAGCAGTTCTTC	CASSPPGLAQNEQFF
TRBV28	TRBJ1-6	-	-	TGTGCCAGCACCTTTTGGGCGTTTGAGGTCCCCTATAATTCACCCCTCCACTTT	CASTFWAFEVPYNSPLHF
TRBV19	TRBJ1-2	-	-	TGTGCCAGTAGAGGGCAGTTGGTAGGGGGCTACACCTTC	CASRGQLVGGYTF
TRBV9	TRBJ2-1	-	-	TGTGCCAGCAGAGGGGAAATGGGATATAACAATGAGCAGTTCTTC	CASRGEMGYNNEQFF
TRBV5-1	TRBJ2-7	TRBD2	-	TGCGCCAGCAGCTTGGATGCGGGAGTTGGTAGGGCCTACGAGCAGTACTTC	CASSLDAGVGRAYEQYF
TRBV11-2	TRBJ1-5	TRBD1	-	TGTGCCAGCAGCTTCGGGGACAGGGGTAGCAATCAGCCCCAGCATTTT	CASSFGDRGSNQPQHF
TRBV20-1	TRBJ1-6	-	-	TGCAGTGCTAGTCAACAGGGAGATTCACCCCTCCACTTT	CSASQQGDSPLHF
TRBV13	TRBJ1-4	TRBD1	few	TGTGCCAGCAGCTTAGCCAGGGGGGATGAAAAACTGTTTTTT	CASSLARGDEKLFF
TRBV10-3	TRBJ1-5	-	-	TGTGCCATCAGTGAGTCCGGGGGTCAGCCCCAGCATTTT	CAISESGGQPQHF
TRBV24-1	TRBJ1-2	TRBD1	-	TGTGCCACCAGTGATGCTACAGGGGGGGACGGCGGCTACACCTTC	CATSDATGGDGGYTF
TRBV5-5	TRBJ2-7	TRBD2	-	TGTGCCAGCAGATCGGGACTAGAACCCTACGAGCAGTACTTC	CASRSGLEPYEQYF
TRBV24-1	TRBJ1-2	-	few	TGTGCCACCAGTGATTTGGGGACTAACTATGGCTACACCTTC	CATSDLGTNYGYTF
TRBV25-1	TRBJ2-3	-	few	TGTGCCAGCAGTGAAGGACAGACGACCTTCACAGATACGCAGTATTTT	CASSEGQTTFTDTQYF
TRBV7-9	TRBJ2-1	-	-	TGTGCCAGCAGCTTCCCCCCGGGCAATGAGCAGTTCTTC	CASSFPPGNEQFF